This TCR beta chain was sequenced during a study of early stage breast cancer tumors. Across the study: Invasive lobular carcinomas made up about 30% of the 12 ER+/PR+/HER2- tumors.

This clone was picked up a small number of times. Its antigen is not identified. Study observations and caveats: Compared with adjacent normal breast tissue, tumors showed 2 to 3-fold greater T cell density and higher clonality. Commonly generated sequences made up most enriched TCRB sequences shared between patients. In 14 of 16 patients, blood comparison separated tumor from normal breast.

V dropped 0 bases and J dropped 6 bases, with 13 bases sitting between them. The CDR3 has 15 amino acids. The germline V gene has CDR1 SGHRS and CDR2 YFSETQ. Measured with immunoSEQ multiplex PCR; TCRdb has only the in-frame clones, and not every one. The sample carries 25,000 to 30,000 clones, almost 85% recorded once. This TCR derives from a person aged 45-60 years with breast cancer. The chain couples TRBV5-1 to TRBJ1-5, with D unresolved. Sequenced input: blood. The DNA of the CDR3 is TGCGCCAGCAGCTTGGAGGGCCAGGTTGGTCAGCCCCAGCATTTT. Translated: CASSLEGQVGQPQHF.